Listed below are T cell receptor beta chains from one sample, sequenced in a study of post-analysis software for immune sequencing data. TCRdb re-analysed the PCR reads in MiXCR, keeping a single row per CDR3 protein. This sample yields 750,000 to 900,000 distinct CDR3 sequences, of which just over 45% are seen a single time; 4.9% belongs to the top ten. The sequenced sample was blood. The receptors shown here come from a girl aged 10 to 17 with multiple sclerosis. Both conserved end residues are part of each CDR3. A D gene is named only where the DNA matches it firmly. Expanded clones get a size class; other rows say once, few or many, or leave the size out.

abundance: few
j_gene: TRBJ2-5
d_gene: NA
v_gene: TRBV12-3/TRBV12-4
CDR3aa: CASSPLGGRQETQYF
CDR3nt: TGTGCCAGCAGCCCCTTGGGAGGTCGGCAAGAGACCCAGTACTTC

abundance: few
j_gene: TRBJ1-2
d_gene: NA
v_gene: TRBV28
CDR3aa: CASSLGTVNYGYTF
CDR3nt: TGTGCCAGCAGTTTGGGTACAGTTAACTATGGCTACACCTTC

abundance: NA
j_gene: TRBJ1-6
d_gene: NA
v_gene: TRBV6-4
CDR3aa: CASSESAGNSPLHF
CDR3nt: TGTGCCAGCAGTGAGTCCGCCGGGAATTCACCCCTCCACTTT

abundance: NA
j_gene: TRBJ2-5
d_gene: TRBD2
v_gene: TRBV29-1
CDR3aa: CSVEGTSGRTVLETQYF
CDR3nt: TGCAGCGTTGAGGGGACTAGCGGGAGAACGGTTTTAGAGACCCAGTACTTC

abundance: NA
j_gene: TRBJ2-1
d_gene: NA
v_gene: TRBV30
CDR3aa: CAWSVRGLAVPNEQFF
CDR3nt: TGTGCCTGGAGTGTTCGGGGTTTAGCGGTTCCCAATGAGCAGTTCTTC

abundance: NA
j_gene: TRBJ1-1
d_gene: TRBD1
v_gene: TRBV6-1
CDR3aa: CASTRTGVNTEAFF
CDR3nt: TGTGCCAGTACCCGGACAGGAGTGAACACTGAAGCTTTCTTT

abundance: few
j_gene: TRBJ2-7
d_gene: NA
v_gene: TRBV27
CDR3aa: CASTPYGGRENLEQYF
CDR3nt: TGTGCCAGCACTCCCTATGGGGGCAGGGAGAATTTGGAGCAGTACTTC

abundance: NA
j_gene: TRBJ2-1
d_gene: TRBD2
v_gene: TRBV20-1
CDR3aa: CSARSRLAGVGSYNEQFF
CDR3nt: TGCAGTGCTAGATCCAGACTAGCGGGAGTGGGATCCTACAATGAGCAGTTCTTC

abundance: few
j_gene: TRBJ1-2
d_gene: TRBD1
v_gene: TRBV6-5
CDR3aa: CASRPGDRSGYTF
CDR3nt: TGTGCCAGCAGACCCGGGGACAGGAGCGGCTACACCTTC

abundance: NA
j_gene: TRBJ2-4
d_gene: NA
v_gene: TRBV3-1
CDR3aa: CASSQDLQLAIQYF
CDR3nt: TGTGCCAGCAGCCAAGATCTTCAGTTGGCCATTCAGTACTTC

abundance: few
j_gene: TRBJ2-1
d_gene: NA
v_gene: TRBV4-2
CDR3aa: CASSQLDHEQFF
CDR3nt: TGTGCCAGCAGCCAATTAGACCATGAGCAGTTCTTC

abundance: NA
j_gene: TRBJ2-3
d_gene: TRBD1
v_gene: TRBV28
CDR3aa: CASSLGPHRQGLDTQYF
CDR3nt: TGTGCCAGCAGTTTGGGCCCTCACCGACAGGGGCTAGATACGCAGTATTTT

abundance: NA
j_gene: TRBJ1-1
d_gene: NA
v_gene: TRBV29-1
CDR3aa: CSVEDPLNTEAFF
CDR3nt: TGCAGCGTTGAAGATCCCTTGAACACTGAAGCTTTCTTT

abundance: NA
j_gene: TRBJ1-1
d_gene: NA
v_gene: TRBV20-1
CDR3aa: CSAREEGKGWNTEAFF
CDR3nt: TGCAGTGCTAGAGAGGAGGGAAAGGGATGGAACACTGAAGCTTTCTTT

abundance: few
j_gene: TRBJ2-5
d_gene: TRBD2
v_gene: TRBV20-1
CDR3aa: CSAKPGLAWETQYF
CDR3nt: TGCAGTGCGAAACCGGGACTAGCGTGGGAGACCCAGTACTTC

abundance: NA
j_gene: TRBJ2-1
d_gene: NA
v_gene: TRBV5-6
CDR3aa: CASSGGFTANEQFF
CDR3nt: TGTGCCAGCAGCGGGGGGTTCACCGCCAATGAGCAGTTCTTC

abundance: NA
j_gene: TRBJ2-7
d_gene: TRBD1
v_gene: TRBV28
CDR3aa: CASSFRGLAYEQYF
CDR3nt: TGTGCCAGCAGTTTCAGGGGGCTGGCCTACGAGCAGTACTTC

abundance: few
j_gene: TRBJ1-2
d_gene: NA
v_gene: TRBV20-1
CDR3aa: CSALRGGDYGYTF
CDR3nt: TGCAGTGCACTCAGGGGAGGAGACTATGGCTACACCTTC

abundance: once
j_gene: TRBJ2-3
d_gene: TRBD1
v_gene: TRBV30
CDR3aa: CAWSATGVADTQYF
CDR3nt: TGTGCCTGGAGTGCAACAGGGGTGGCAGATACGCAGTATTTT

abundance: NA
j_gene: TRBJ2-7
d_gene: TRBD1
v_gene: TRBV5-1
CDR3aa: CASSWDSPTNGYF
CDR3nt: TGCGCCAGCAGCTGGGACAGCCCTACGAATGGGTACTTC

abundance: few
j_gene: TRBJ2-3
d_gene: NA
v_gene: TRBV29-1
CDR3aa: CSASVVVDHITDTQYF
CDR3nt: TGCAGCGCCTCCGTGGTGGTAGATCATATCACAGATACGCAGTATTTT

abundance: few
j_gene: TRBJ2-7
d_gene: NA
v_gene: TRBV20-1
CDR3aa: CSAPRPPSYEQYF
CDR3nt: TGCAGTGCCCCGCGACCCCCGTCCTACGAGCAGTACTTC

abundance: NA
j_gene: TRBJ2-7
d_gene: NA
v_gene: TRBV20-1
CDR3aa: CSARAGGGSLSYEQYF
CDR3nt: TGCAGTGCTAGGGCCGGGGGCGGGAGCCTCTCCTACGAGCAGTACTTC

abundance: NA
j_gene: TRBJ2-5
d_gene: TRBD2
v_gene: TRBV4-2
CDR3aa: CASSQEPASGNQETQYF
CDR3nt: TGTGCCAGCAGCCAAGAACCCGCTAGCGGAAACCAAGAGACCCAGTACTTC

abundance: NA
j_gene: TRBJ1-5
d_gene: TRBD1
v_gene: TRBV28
CDR3aa: CASRGDSLNQPQHF
CDR3nt: TGTGCCAGCAGGGGGGACAGCTTAAATCAGCCCCAGCATTTT

abundance: few
j_gene: TRBJ2-5
d_gene: NA
v_gene: TRBV7-9
CDR3aa: CASSLEFGSQETQYF
CDR3nt: TGTGCCAGCAGCTTAGAATTTGGGAGCCAAGAGACCCAGTACTTC

abundance: NA
j_gene: TRBJ2-3
d_gene: TRBD2
v_gene: TRBV7-6
CDR3aa: CASSKSPGTSGNTQYF
CDR3nt: TGTGCCAGCAGCAAATCACCCGGGACTAGCGGAAATACGCAGTATTTT

abundance: NA
j_gene: TRBJ2-7
d_gene: NA
v_gene: TRBV6-2/TRBV6-3
CDR3aa: CASRYGGRIGEQYF
CDR3nt: TGTGCCAGCAGGTATGGTGGGAGGATCGGCGAGCAGTACTTC

abundance: NA
j_gene: TRBJ2-7
d_gene: TRBD1
v_gene: TRBV7-8
CDR3aa: CASSFPQGANEQYF
CDR3nt: TGTGCCAGCAGCTTCCCACAGGGGGCTAACGAGCAGTACTTC

abundance: NA
j_gene: TRBJ2-7
d_gene: TRBD2
v_gene: TRBV5-6
CDR3aa: CASSLKSGRAYEQYF
CDR3nt: TGTGCCAGCAGCCTTAAAAGCGGGAGGGCCTACGAGCAGTACTTC

abundance: NA
j_gene: TRBJ1-4
d_gene: NA
v_gene: TRBV6-5
CDR3aa: CASSYTGANEKLFF
CDR3nt: TGTGCCAGCAGTTACACTGGTGCTAATGAAAAACTGTTTTTT

abundance: NA
j_gene: TRBJ2-3
d_gene: NA
v_gene: TRBV28
CDR3aa: CASSLKGMGPTDTQYF
CDR3nt: TGTGCCAGCAGTTTAAAGGGGATGGGCCCCACAGATACGCAGTATTTT

abundance: NA
j_gene: TRBJ2-3
d_gene: NA
v_gene: TRBV30
CDR3aa: CAWSSTGPFTDTQYF
CDR3nt: TGTGCCTGGAGTTCGACAGGTCCCTTCACAGATACGCAGTATTTT

abundance: once
j_gene: TRBJ2-1
d_gene: NA
v_gene: TRBV20-1
CDR3aa: CSARDIADSNEQFF
CDR3nt: TGCAGTGCTAGAGATATAGCCGACTCCAATGAGCAGTTCTTC

abundance: few
j_gene: TRBJ2-7
d_gene: NA
v_gene: TRBV15
CDR3aa: CATSPSALNSYEQYF
CDR3nt: TGTGCCACCAGCCCCTCGGCTCTGAATTCCTACGAGCAGTACTTC

abundance: NA
j_gene: TRBJ2-1
d_gene: NA
v_gene: TRBV5-6
CDR3aa: CASSFKGSYNEQFF
CDR3nt: TGTGCCAGCAGCTTTAAGGGGTCCTACAATGAGCAGTTCTTC

abundance: few
j_gene: TRBJ2-1
d_gene: NA
v_gene: TRBV3-1
CDR3aa: CASGNGNNEQFF
CDR3nt: TGTGCCAGCGGTAATGGCAACAATGAGCAGTTCTTC

abundance: few
j_gene: TRBJ2-7
d_gene: NA
v_gene: TRBV4-3
CDR3aa: CASSQEGTAPYEQYF
CDR3nt: TGCGCCAGCAGCCAAGAAGGGACTGCCCCCTACGAGCAGTACTTC

abundance: NA
j_gene: TRBJ2-1
d_gene: TRBD2
v_gene: TRBV11-2
CDR3aa: CASSNLAGSYNEQFF
CDR3nt: TGTGCCAGCAGCAACTTAGCGGGATCCTACAATGAGCAGTTCTTC

abundance: few
j_gene: TRBJ2-1
d_gene: TRBD2
v_gene: TRBV5-1
CDR3aa: CASSLVGLAGLREQFF
CDR3nt: TGCGCCAGCAGCTTGGTTGGGCTAGCGGGCCTACGGGAGCAGTTCTTC

abundance: NA
j_gene: TRBJ2-7
d_gene: NA
v_gene: TRBV10-3
CDR3aa: CAISDKGGSYEQYF
CDR3nt: TGTGCCATCAGTGATAAGGGGGGTTCCTACGAGCAGTACTTC

abundance: NA
j_gene: TRBJ2-1
d_gene: NA
v_gene: TRBV7-2
CDR3aa: CASSISGNLNEQFF
CDR3nt: TGTGCCAGCAGCATCTCCGGGAACCTGAATGAGCAGTTCTTC